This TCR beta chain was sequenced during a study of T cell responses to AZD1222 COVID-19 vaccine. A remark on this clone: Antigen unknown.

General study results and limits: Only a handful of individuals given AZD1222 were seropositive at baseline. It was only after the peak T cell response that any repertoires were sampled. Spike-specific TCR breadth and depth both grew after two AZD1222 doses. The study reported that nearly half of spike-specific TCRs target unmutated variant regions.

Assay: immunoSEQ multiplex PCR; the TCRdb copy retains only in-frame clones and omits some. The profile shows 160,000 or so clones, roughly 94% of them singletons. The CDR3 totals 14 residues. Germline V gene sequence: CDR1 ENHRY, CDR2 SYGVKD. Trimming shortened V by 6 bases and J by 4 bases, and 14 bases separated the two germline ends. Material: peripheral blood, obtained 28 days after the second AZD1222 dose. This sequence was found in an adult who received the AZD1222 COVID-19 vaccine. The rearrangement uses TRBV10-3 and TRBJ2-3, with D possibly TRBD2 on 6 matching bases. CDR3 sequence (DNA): TGTGCCATCAGGACCGGGGGTTCGGCAGATACGCAGTATTTT. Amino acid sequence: CAIRTGGSADTQYF.